Presented here are 20 T cell receptor beta chains from one specimen sequenced in a study of blood T cell repertoires in COVID-19 (TCRdb year 2020). Libraries were constructed by the immunoSEQ multiplex PCR assay. Held by TCRdb, this immuneACCESS table contains in-frame sequences only and omits some clones. Under half of the omission traces to an unresolved V gene where checked; the cause of the rest is unknown. The sample records some 150,000 clones, roughly 80% of which are singletons. The top ten hold less than 2.5% of the sample. Specimen: peripheral blood. These receptors all come from a man aged 65 to 79 with acute or convalescent COVID-19.

V usage is TRBV28 and J usage is TRBJ1-2, with D possibly TRBD1 on 6 matching bases. The CDR3 length is 16 residues. Germline CDR1 is MDHEN and CDR2 is SYDVKM. Trimming shortened V by 7 bases and J by 0 bases, and 18 bases separated the two germline ends. CDR3 region: CASITPQGTPNYGYTF. CDR3 sequence (DNA): TGTGCCAGCATCACCCCCCAGGGGACACCTAACTATGGCTACACCTTC.

The chain couples TRBV5-1 to TRBJ1-3; D may be TRBD1 (6 bases). The germline V and J ends were trimmed by 0 bases and 2 bases, with 9 bases remaining between them. Looked up from germline, CDR1 is SGHRS and CDR2 is YFSETQ. The CDR3 is 15 residues long. The CDR3 protein is CASSLAGQPGNTIYF. The CDR3 nucleotides read TGCGCCAGCAGCTTGGCCGGACAGCCTGGAAACACCATATATTTT.

The chain employs TRBV5-1 and TRBJ2-5; weak D call: TRBD1 (6 bases). This CDR3 spans 15 amino acids. CDR1 and CDR2 (germline): SGHRS, YFSETQ. Trimming stripped 7 bases from V and 1 base from J, with 17 bases between. CDR3 loop: CASQTRGGIQETQYF. The CDR3 DNA reads as TGCGCCAGCCAAACCCGAGGGGGAATCCAAGAGACCCAGTACTTC.

The genes are TRBV28 and TRBJ2-3; 7 nucleotides align to TRBD1. The CDR3 runs to 16 residues. Germline V gives CDR1 MDHEN, CDR2 SYDVKM. The V segment lost 4 bases and the J segment 4 bases; nucleotides outside the gene matches: 11. The CDR3 is CASSSQTGWSADTQYF. CDR3 coding DNA: TGTGCCAGCAGTTCTCAGACAGGGTGGAGCGCAGATACGCAGTATTTT.

This CDR3 is CASSEGESYGYTF. The DNA for the CDR3 is TGTGCCAGCAGCGAGGGGGAAAGTTATGGCTACACCTTC. The chain couples TRBV12-3 or TRBV12-4 to TRBJ1-2, with D tentatively TRBD1 (6 bases). Trimming took 6 bases from V and 5 from J, leaving 13 bases between them. CDR3 length: 13 amino acids.

This clone has just a few counts. The genes are TRBV5-1 and TRBJ2-2; the D gene is possibly TRBD2 (5 bases). The V gene lost 0 bases and the J gene lost 6 bases, with 9 bases spanning the gap. Germline V lookup: CDR1 SGHRS, CDR2 YFSETQ. The CDR3 length is 14 residues. CDR3 residues: CASSLVRAPGELFF. The CDR3 DNA reads TGCGCCAGCAGCTTGGTGCGGGCGCCCGGGGAGCTGTTTTTT.

V usage is TRBV18 and J usage is TRBJ1-5; no clear D gene. Trimming shortened V by 5 bases and J by 0 bases, and 14 bases separated the two germline ends. The CDR3 loop spans 16 amino acids. Germline CDR1 reads KGHSH; CDR2 reads LQKENI. The CDR3 sequence: CASSLAGTDSNQPQHF. DNA of the CDR3: TGTGCCAGCTCATTGGCAGGCACCGATAGCAATCAGCCCCAGCATTTT.

The V and J genes are TRBV25-1 and TRBJ1-2; no clear D gene. The CDR3 length is 11 residues. Germline V lookup: CDR1 MGHDK, CDR2 SYGVNS. Trimming removed 1 base from V and 7 bases from J, with 4 bases in between. In DNA, the CDR3 is TGTGCCAGCAGTGAATTCGGTGGCTACACCTTC. This codes for CASSEFGGYTF.

This clone was counted once. The chain uses TRBV5-5 and TRBJ2-2, with a tentative D call TRBD1 (6 bases). Trimming pared 4 bases from V and 3 bases from J, leaving 16 bases between. CDR3 length: 16 residues. Germline CDR1 is SGHKS and CDR2 is YYEKEE (reference sequence). The CDR3, as DNA: TGTGCCAGCAGCGCCTTAGGGGGTCGGGACACCGGGGAGCTGTTTTTT. The encoded protein is CASSALGGRDTGELFF.

The V gene is TRBV2, the J gene TRBJ2-5; D possibly corresponds to TRBD2 (6 bases). The germline V gene has CDR1 SNHLY and CDR2 FYNNEI. The V end lost 4 bases, the J end lost 1 base, and 13 bases lay between the germline ends. The CDR3 length is 15 residues. The CDR3 region is CASSVQGGTQETQYF. The DNA of the CDR3 is TGTGCCAGCAGTGTGCAGGGAGGAACCCAAGAGACCCAGTACTTC.

The V gene is TRBV18, the J gene TRBJ2-2, with 8 bases fitting TRBD2. This CDR3 contains 19 residues. Trimming took 3 bases from V and 1 from J; bases not matched to a gene: 13. The germline gives CDR1 KGHSH, CDR2 LQKENI. The CDR3 coding sequence is TGTGCCAGCTCACCTCCAAGATTAGCGGGGAATGGGAACACCGGGGAGCTGTTTTTT. This gives the protein CASSPPRLAGNGNTGELFF.

J is TRBJ1-2 and V is TRBV5-1, with a weak D call TRBD1 (6 bases). This CDR3 comprises 14 residues. V was trimmed by 5 bases and J by 0 bases, leaving 11 bases between them. The germline gives CDR1 SGHRS, CDR2 YFSETQ. CDR3 in amino acids: CASRVDSTNYGYTF. The CDR3, as DNA: TGCGCCAGCAGGGTGGACAGTACTAACTATGGCTACACCTTC.

The chain employs TRBV18 and TRBJ1-1; tentative D call: TRBD1 (5 bases). Germline V gene lookup returns CDR1 KGHSH and CDR2 LQKENI. This CDR3 contains 15 residues. The V end lost 3 bases, the J end lost 5 bases, and 16 bases lay between the germline ends. CDR3 loop: CASSPGGDLRTEAFF. For the CDR3, the DNA is TGTGCCAGCTCACCGGGGGGTGACCTGAGGACTGAAGCTTTCTTT.

This sequence joins TRBV27 and TRBJ2-3, with a weak D call TRBD1 (6 bases). The V and J ends lost 8 bases and 6 bases respectively, with 15 bases between them. This CDR3 has 13 amino acids. Germline CDR1 reads MNHEY; CDR2 reads SMNVEV (reference sequence). The CDR3 is CASGQNRGDTQYF. CDR3 DNA: TGTGCCAGCGGACAGAATCGCGGGGATACGCAGTATTTT.

This clone was observed a single time. The CDR3 region has the DNA TGTGCCAGCAGTTTTTTTGGGGGGGTCCGCACAGATACGCAGTATTTT. It codes for CASSFFGGVRTDTQYF. The rearrangement uses TRBV28 and TRBJ2-3, with TRBD2 matching over 7 bases. CDR3 length: 16 residues. V was pared by 3 bases and J by 1 base, with 7 bases of the junction left unmatched. Germline CDR1 is MDHEN and CDR2 is SYDVKM.

The chain carries TRBV3-1 (or the pseudogene TRBV3-2) and TRBJ1-3; D possibly corresponds to TRBD1 (6 bases). Germline loops: CDR1 LGHDT, CDR2 YNNKEL (reference sequence). CDR3 length: 15 amino acids. The V and J ends lost 1 base and 0 bases respectively, with 7 bases between them. The CDR3: CASSQGTVSGNTIYF. The CDR3 nucleotides are TGTGCCAGCAGCCAAGGGACAGTCTCTGGAAACACCATATATTTT.

The V and J genes are TRBV6-5 and TRBJ2-2; TRBD1 might be the D (5 bases). Germline assignment: CDR1 MNHEY and CDR2 SVGAGI. This CDR3 is 15 amino acids long. V was cut by 5 bases and J by 3 bases, with 13 bases left in between. The DNA for the CDR3 is TGTGCCAGCAGTATCACAGGTAGAGACACCGGGGAGCTGTTTTTT. This codes for CASSITGRDTGELFF.

The chain joins TRBV28 to TRBJ2-6, with D possibly being TRBD1 (5 bases). V shed 5 bases and J shed 2 bases, with 13 bases lying between them. The CDR3 has 16 residues. Looked up from germline, CDR1 is MDHEN and CDR2 is SYDVKM. The CDR3 sequence: CASSDDQGAGANVLTF. Written as DNA, the CDR3 is TGTGCCAGCAGTGATGACCAGGGTGCTGGGGCCAACGTCCTGACTTTC. Filled out from reference TRBV28 and TRBJ2-6, the complete variable domain reads DVKVTQSSRYLVKRTGEKVFLECVQDMDHENMFWYRQDPGLGLRLIYFSYDVKMKEKGDIPEGYSVSREKKERFSLILESASTNQTSMYLCASSDDQGAGANVLTFGAGSRLTVL.

The chain is built from TRBV6-6 and TRBJ2-5; weak D call: TRBD1 (5 bases). V was trimmed by 6 bases and J by 2 bases, leaving 10 bases between them. The CDR3 totals 13 residues. CDR1 is MNHNY, CDR2 SVGAGI, per germline (reference sequence). CDR3 protein: CASRSTAQETQYF. The CDR3, as DNA: TGTGCCAGCAGGTCGACAGCGCAAGAGACCCAGTACTTC.

CDR3 nucleotides: TGCGCCAGCAGCCAAGAGCAGGTTCCGGGCAATCAGCCCCAGCATTTT. It is translated as CASSQEQVPGNQPQHF. The chain employs TRBV4-1 and TRBJ1-5; no clear D. Germline V gene lookup returns CDR1 MGHRA and CDR2 YSYEKL. V lost 0 bases and J lost 2, with 11 bases in between. The CDR3 runs to 16 residues.